The rows below give T cell receptor beta chains drawn from one sample of a study of blood T cell repertoires in COVID-19. Method: immunoSEQ multiplex PCR; TCRdb's copy keeps in-frame clones and lacks some. Seen here are about 130,000 clones, almost 85% observed once, and the top ten hold more than 10%. The sample taken for sequencing was peripheral blood. The source is a human donor in a cohort sampled during active COVID-19. Both conserved end residues are part of each CDR3. Each record gives: J gene, clone size, V gene, D gene, CDR3 protein, CDR3 DNA. The D gene is left open where the match is weak. Clone size, where shown, is once, few, many, or a class for clones that have expanded.

j_call: TRBJ2-7
clone_size: NA
v_call: TRBV3-1/TRBV3-2
d_call: NA
cdr3_aa: CASSQGRSGEQYF
cdr3_nt: TGTGCCAGCAGCCAAGGGAGGTCAGGCGAGCAGTACTTC

j_call: TRBJ1-1
clone_size: NA
v_call: TRBV18
d_call: NA
cdr3_aa: CASSPLTGENTEAFF
cdr3_nt: TGTGCCAGCTCACCACTGACAGGAGAGAACACTGAAGCTTTCTTT

j_call: TRBJ2-1
clone_size: NA
v_call: TRBV27
d_call: NA
cdr3_aa: CASSLKTSNEQFF
cdr3_nt: TGTGCCAGCAGTTTGAAGACTAGCAATGAGCAGTTCTTC

j_call: TRBJ2-1
clone_size: NA
v_call: TRBV7-9
d_call: NA
cdr3_aa: CASSFTGIRNEQFF
cdr3_nt: TGTGCCAGCAGCTTCACCGGGATCCGCAATGAGCAGTTCTTC

j_call: TRBJ2-2
clone_size: NA
v_call: TRBV19
d_call: TRBD1
cdr3_aa: CASSTGQGGGGELFF
cdr3_nt: TGTGCCAGTAGTACCGGACAGGGCGGTGGCGGGGAGCTGTTTTTT

j_call: TRBJ1-6
clone_size: NA
v_call: TRBV4-1
d_call: TRBD1
cdr3_aa: CASSLDRANSPLHF
cdr3_nt: TGCGCCAGCAGCTTAGACAGGGCAAATTCACCCCTCCACTTT

j_call: TRBJ2-6
clone_size: once
v_call: TRBV11-2
d_call: TRBD1
cdr3_aa: CASRRGQGAGANVLTF
cdr3_nt: TGTGCCAGCAGGAGGGGACAGGGGGCTGGGGCCAACGTCCTGACTTTC

j_call: TRBJ1-1
clone_size: few
v_call: TRBV15
d_call: NA
cdr3_aa: CATSRGRQPNTEAFF
cdr3_nt: TGTGCCACCAGCAGAGGGAGACAGCCTAACACTGAAGCTTTCTTT

j_call: TRBJ1-5
clone_size: NA
v_call: TRBV30
d_call: TRBD1
cdr3_aa: CAWSVSRTGGAPGSNQPQHF
cdr3_nt: TGTGCCTGGAGTGTGTCGAGGACAGGGGGCGCCCCGGGAAGCAATCAGCCCCAGCATTTT

j_call: TRBJ2-5
clone_size: NA
v_call: TRBV5-1
d_call: TRBD1
cdr3_aa: CASSLGLRDREETQYF
cdr3_nt: TGCGCCAGCAGCTTGGGGCTCCGGGACAGGGAAGAGACCCAGTACTTC

j_call: TRBJ2-1
clone_size: NA
v_call: TRBV7-9
d_call: TRBD2
cdr3_aa: CASSRLAGGYNEQFF
cdr3_nt: TGTGCCAGCAGCCGACTAGCGGGGGGGTACAATGAGCAGTTCTTC

j_call: TRBJ2-1
clone_size: NA
v_call: TRBV19
d_call: TRBD1
cdr3_aa: CASSFSAGGNEQFF
cdr3_nt: TGTGCCAGTAGTTTTTCGGCAGGGGGCAATGAGCAGTTCTTC

j_call: TRBJ1-2
clone_size: NA
v_call: TRBV30
d_call: TRBD1
cdr3_aa: CAWSRDRGRRGYTF
cdr3_nt: TGTGCCTGGTCCCGGGACAGGGGTCGACGTGGCTACACCTTC

j_call: TRBJ1-1
clone_size: once
v_call: TRBV13
d_call: NA
cdr3_aa: CASSSPRGVNTEAFF
cdr3_nt: TGTGCCAGCAGTTCCCCCCGGGGAGTAAACACTGAAGCTTTCTTT

j_call: TRBJ2-1
clone_size: NA
v_call: TRBV5-4
d_call: TRBD1
cdr3_aa: CASSARDRFLGEQFF
cdr3_nt: TGTGCCAGCAGCGCGAGGGACAGGTTTTTGGGAGAGCAGTTCTTC

j_call: TRBJ1-1
clone_size: NA
v_call: TRBV5-1
d_call: NA
cdr3_aa: CASSFGNTEAFF
cdr3_nt: TGCGCCAGCAGCTTCGGGAACACTGAAGCTTTCTTT

j_call: TRBJ2-7
clone_size: NA
v_call: TRBV19
d_call: TRBD1
cdr3_aa: CASSWGTGYSYEQYF
cdr3_nt: TGTGCCAGTAGTTGGGGGACAGGGTACTCCTACGAGCAGTACTTC

j_call: TRBJ2-5
clone_size: once
v_call: TRBV9
d_call: TRBD1
cdr3_aa: CASSAGQGRWETQYF
cdr3_nt: TGTGCCAGCAGCGCCGGACAGGGGAGGTGGGAGACCCAGTACTTC

j_call: TRBJ2-5
clone_size: NA
v_call: TRBV5-6
d_call: TRBD2
cdr3_aa: CASSLAGERGRHWETQYF
cdr3_nt: TGTGCCAGCAGCTTGGCCGGTGAGCGGGGGAGACATTGGGAGACCCAGTACTTC

j_call: TRBJ2-5
clone_size: NA
v_call: TRBV6-2/TRBV6-3
d_call: NA
cdr3_aa: CASSYSKREQYF
cdr3_nt: TGTGCCAGCAGTTACTCTAAAAGAGAACAGTACTTC

j_call: TRBJ2-5
clone_size: NA
v_call: TRBV5-6
d_call: NA
cdr3_aa: CASSLVSGDQETQYF
cdr3_nt: TGTGCCAGCAGCTTGGTGTCAGGGGACCAAGAGACCCAGTACTTC

j_call: TRBJ2-7
clone_size: NA
v_call: TRBV27
d_call: TRBD2
cdr3_aa: CAIRGVSGGAYEQYF
cdr3_nt: TGTGCCATCAGGGGAGTGAGCGGGGGGGCCTACGAGCAGTACTTC

j_call: TRBJ2-7
clone_size: NA
v_call: TRBV7-8
d_call: TRBD1
cdr3_aa: CASSVDRVSYEQYF
cdr3_nt: TGTGCCAGCAGCGTAGACAGGGTTAGCTACGAGCAGTACTTC

j_call: TRBJ2-1
clone_size: few
v_call: TRBV27
d_call: TRBD1
cdr3_aa: CASSRDRVIAANEQFF
cdr3_nt: TGTGCCAGCAGCCGGGACAGGGTGATCGCGGCCAATGAGCAGTTCTTC

j_call: TRBJ1-1
clone_size: NA
v_call: TRBV6-5
d_call: TRBD1
cdr3_aa: CASRTLTGMDTEAFF
cdr3_nt: TGTGCCAGCAGAACGCTGACAGGGATGGACACTGAAGCTTTCTTT

j_call: TRBJ1-5
clone_size: NA
v_call: TRBV12-3/TRBV12-4
d_call: NA
cdr3_aa: CASSLFLDQPQHF
cdr3_nt: TGTGCCAGCAGTTTATTTCTAGATCAGCCCCAGCATTTT

j_call: TRBJ2-1
clone_size: NA
v_call: TRBV7-8
d_call: TRBD2
cdr3_aa: CASSPEERGGVGNEQFF
cdr3_nt: TGTGCCAGCAGCCCAGAGGAGCGGGGGGGCGTCGGCAATGAGCAGTTCTTC

j_call: TRBJ1-4
clone_size: NA
v_call: TRBV5-6
d_call: TRBD1
cdr3_aa: CASSGRGREKLFF
cdr3_nt: TGTGCCAGCTCGGGCAGGGGGAGGGAAAAACTGTTTTTT

j_call: TRBJ2-1
clone_size: NA
v_call: TRBV29-1
d_call: TRBD2
cdr3_aa: CSVLDRTSGYNEQFF
cdr3_nt: TGCAGCGTTCTCGACCGGACTAGCGGCTACAATGAGCAGTTCTTC

j_call: TRBJ1-5
clone_size: NA
v_call: TRBV28
d_call: NA
cdr3_aa: CASSPPTGFSNQPQHF
cdr3_nt: TGTGCCAGCAGTCCCCCCACAGGGTTTAGTAATCAGCCCCAGCATTTT

j_call: TRBJ2-3
clone_size: NA
v_call: TRBV6-5
d_call: NA
cdr3_aa: CASSYRGLSDTQYF
cdr3_nt: TGTGCCAGCAGTTACCGGGGACTCTCAGATACGCAGTATTTT

j_call: TRBJ1-6
clone_size: NA
v_call: TRBV7-9
d_call: NA
cdr3_aa: CASSLAVAAGGSPLHF
cdr3_nt: TGTGCCAGCAGCTTAGCGGTGGCGGCCGGGGGATCACCCCTCCACTTT

j_call: TRBJ1-1
clone_size: NA
v_call: TRBV5-8
d_call: TRBD1
cdr3_aa: CASSSGQIGTEAFF
cdr3_nt: TGTGCCAGCAGCTCGGGACAGATTGGGACTGAAGCTTTCTTT

j_call: TRBJ1-4
clone_size: NA
v_call: TRBV6-6
d_call: TRBD1
cdr3_aa: CASSTGGTNEKLFF
cdr3_nt: TGTGCCAGCAGTACAGGGGGGACTAATGAAAAACTGTTTTTT

j_call: TRBJ1-1
clone_size: NA
v_call: TRBV4-1
d_call: NA
cdr3_aa: CASSKQFDTEAFF
cdr3_nt: TGCGCCAGCAGCAAACAGTTTGACACTGAAGCTTTCTTT

j_call: TRBJ2-3
clone_size: few
v_call: TRBV6-2/TRBV6-3
d_call: TRBD2
cdr3_aa: CASSYPLLTSGTTDTQYF
cdr3_nt: TGTGCCAGCAGTTACCCACTTTTGACTAGCGGGACCACAGATACGCAGTATTTT

j_call: TRBJ2-7
clone_size: NA
v_call: TRBV7-8
d_call: TRBD2
cdr3_aa: CASSLRQSGGAPGEQYF
cdr3_nt: TGTGCCAGCAGCTTACGGCAAAGCGGGGGGGCGCCCGGAGAGCAGTACTTC

j_call: TRBJ2-7
clone_size: once
v_call: TRBV28
d_call: NA
cdr3_aa: CASSGLGVGSYEQYF
cdr3_nt: TGTGCCAGCAGTGGTTTAGGAGTCGGCTCCTACGAGCAGTACTTC

j_call: TRBJ2-3
clone_size: NA
v_call: TRBV10-2
d_call: NA
cdr3_aa: CASTASPTSTDTQYF
cdr3_nt: TGCGCCAGCACCGCCTCTCCGACTAGCACAGATACGCAGTATTTT

j_call: TRBJ2-7
clone_size: NA
v_call: TRBV5-1
d_call: NA
cdr3_aa: CASSVDGPTAAYEQYF
cdr3_nt: TGCGCCAGCAGCGTGGACGGTCCCACCGCGGCCTACGAGCAGTACTTC

j_call: TRBJ2-7
clone_size: once
v_call: TRBV5-1
d_call: TRBD1
cdr3_aa: CASSLNQGVGEQYF
cdr3_nt: TGCGCCAGCAGCTTGAACCAGGGGGTAGGGGAGCAGTACTTC

j_call: TRBJ1-2
clone_size: once
v_call: TRBV5-1
d_call: NA
cdr3_aa: CASSLGRLYGYTF
cdr3_nt: TGCGCCAGCAGCTTGGGGAGACTCTATGGCTACACCTTC

j_call: TRBJ1-1
clone_size: NA
v_call: TRBV7-3
d_call: TRBD1
cdr3_aa: CASSLQGDVATEAFF
cdr3_nt: TGTGCCAGCAGCCTACAGGGGGATGTGGCCACTGAAGCTTTCTTT

j_call: TRBJ2-3
clone_size: NA
v_call: TRBV6-5
d_call: TRBD2
cdr3_aa: CASMSGGLGTDTQYF
cdr3_nt: TGTGCCAGCATGAGCGGGGGGCTAGGCACAGATACGCAGTATTTT

j_call: TRBJ2-1
clone_size: NA
v_call: TRBV7-2
d_call: NA
cdr3_aa: CASSLWTTSYNEQFF
cdr3_nt: TGTGCCAGCAGCCTATGGACTACCTCCTACAATGAGCAGTTCTTC

j_call: TRBJ1-6
clone_size: NA
v_call: TRBV19
d_call: TRBD1
cdr3_aa: CASHEGQGGSPLHF
cdr3_nt: TGTGCCAGTCATGAGGGACAGGGAGGTTCGCCCCTCCACTTT

j_call: TRBJ1-1
clone_size: NA
v_call: TRBV9
d_call: NA
cdr3_aa: CASSVDSGSIAEAFF
cdr3_nt: TGTGCCAGCAGCGTAGACAGTGGATCAATAGCTGAAGCTTTCTTT

j_call: TRBJ2-1
clone_size: NA
v_call: TRBV24-1
d_call: NA
cdr3_aa: CATSSTGSGTQNEQFF
cdr3_nt: TGTGCCACCTCATCAACAGGGTCGGGAACTCAAAATGAGCAGTTCTTC

j_call: TRBJ2-5
clone_size: NA
v_call: TRBV30
d_call: NA
cdr3_aa: CAWSVSDNVETQYF
cdr3_nt: TGTGCCTGGAGTGTATCGGACAATGTAGAGACCCAGTACTTC

j_call: TRBJ1-6
clone_size: NA
v_call: TRBV19
d_call: NA
cdr3_aa: CASSIMASWRYNSPLHF
cdr3_nt: TGTGCCAGTAGTATTATGGCTTCGTGGAGGTATAATTCACCCCTCCACTTT

j_call: TRBJ1-5
clone_size: NA
v_call: TRBV5-1
d_call: NA
cdr3_aa: CASSQDGGEIQPQHF
cdr3_nt: TGCGCCAGCAGCCAGGACGGGGGGGAGATTCAGCCCCAGCATTTT

j_call: TRBJ2-2
clone_size: few
v_call: TRBV10-1
d_call: NA
cdr3_aa: CASSDRGSGELFF
cdr3_nt: TGCGCCAGCAGTGATCGGGGTAGCGGGGAGCTGTTTTTT

j_call: TRBJ1-6
clone_size: NA
v_call: TRBV27
d_call: NA
cdr3_aa: CASTSLDNSYNSPLHF
cdr3_nt: TGTGCCAGCACCTCCTTGGACAACTCCTATAATTCACCCCTCCACTTT

j_call: TRBJ2-1
clone_size: NA
v_call: TRBV4-2
d_call: TRBD2
cdr3_aa: CASSHNRGLAGGRRSYNEQFF
cdr3_nt: TGTGCCAGCAGCCACAATCGGGGACTAGCGGGGGGGCGCCGCTCCTACAATGAGCAGTTCTTC

j_call: TRBJ2-7
clone_size: NA
v_call: TRBV2
d_call: NA
cdr3_aa: CATADVSARLGYEQYF
cdr3_nt: TGTGCCACAGCAGATGTGTCAGCTCGACTCGGCTACGAGCAGTACTTC